A single sample is the source of the 18 T cell receptor beta chains below, sequenced in a study of T cell responses to AZD1222 COVID-19 vaccine (dated by TCRdb to 2020 to 2022). The protocol used for the library was the immunoSEQ multiplex PCR assay. As stored in TCRdb, this immuneACCESS dataset retains in-frame rearrangements with V and J assigned. A fraction of the clones does not appear; measured against another copy, unresolved V genes explain less than half of the discrepancy, and the remainder lacks a known reason. Here the sample has 140,000 to 150,000 clones; 75% to 90% occur a single time. The top ten clones comprise around 7.8% of the sample. This specimen's time point label, interpreted: baseline before first vaccination. Material: peripheral blood, obtained on day 0 of AZD1222 vaccination. Every receptor here comes from an adult in good health.

V gene TRBV27 combines with J gene TRBJ2-3, with no clear D. The germline V gene encodes CDR1 MNHEY and CDR2 SMNVEV (reference sequence). The V end lost 2 bases, the J end lost 3 bases, and 6 bases lay between the germline ends. CDR3 length: 13 residues. The CDR3 DNA reads TGTGCCAGCAGTTTACAGGCGACAGATACGCAGTATTTT. Protein sequence: CASSLQATDTQYF.

The V and J genes are TRBV3-1 (or the pseudogene TRBV3-2) and TRBJ2-1; 7 bases agree with TRBD2. The CDR3 is 16 residues long. The V and J ends lost 1 base and 1 base, in that order; junction bases with no gene match: 4. Germline loops: CDR1 LGHDT, CDR2 YNNKEL (reference sequence). The CDR3 is CASSQGGSGSYNEQFF. CDR3 DNA sequence: TGTGCCAGCAGCCAAGGGGGTAGCGGGTCCTACAATGAGCAGTTCTTC.

V and J are TRBV10-3 and TRBJ1-1; D is ambiguous. V lost 2 bases, J lost 0 bases, and 7 bases lay in between. The CDR3 loop spans 14 amino acids. The germline V gene has CDR1 ENHRY and CDR2 SYGVKD. The CDR3, as DNA: TGTGCCATCAGTGAGGGTGGATTGAACACTGAAGCTTTCTTT. It codes for CAISEGGLNTEAFF.

This chain uses TRBV30 with TRBJ1-6; 7 nucleotides align to TRBD1. The germline CDR1 and CDR2 sequences are GTSNPN and SVGIG (reference sequence). This CDR3 is built from 16 residues. V gave up 1 base and J gave up 10 bases; unmatched junction bases: 13. CDR3 DNA sequence: TGTGCCTGGAGTGCTTTTGGACAGGCCTCGGGATCACCCCTCCACTTT. Translated, it gives CAWSAFGQASGSPLHF.

The chain joins TRBV9 to TRBJ2-3, with TRBD2 matching over 11 bases. The CDR3 has 17 amino acids. With V trimmed by 0 bases and J by 4 bases, 7 bases remained unmatched. Germline lookup yields CDR1 SGDLS and CDR2 YYNGEE. The CDR3 nucleotides read TGTGCCAGCAGCGTAGCGGGCCTAGCGGGAGGTGCAGATACGCAGTATTTT. It yields the protein CASSVAGLAGGADTQYF.

The genes are TRBV5-1 and TRBJ2-7; the match to TRBD1 covers 10 bases. The V gene end was trimmed by 2 bases and the J gene end by 5 bases; junction bases not matched to a gene: 4. The germline gives CDR1 SGHRS, CDR2 YFSETQ. The CDR3 covers 14 residues. DNA for the CDR3: TGCGCCAGCAGCTTCCCCGGGACAGGGGACGAGCAGTACTTC. Amino acids: CASSFPGTGDEQYF.

The CDR3 DNA follows: TGTGCCAGCAGTCCCTCGGTCTCCCTCTCCTACGAGCAGTACTTC. Translated: CASSPSVSLSYEQYF. The chain uses TRBV7-2 and TRBJ2-7, with no clear D. Germline CDR1 SGHTA, CDR2 FQGNSA. The ends were cut back, 6 bases at V and 0 bases at J, with 15 bases in the middle. The CDR3 has 15 amino acids.

J is TRBJ1-5 and V is TRBV18; no clear D gene. Germline lookup yields CDR1 KGHSH and CDR2 LQKENI. The CDR3 is 12 amino acids. V was cut by 3 bases and J by 7 bases, with 7 bases left in between. The CDR3 nucleotides are TGTGCCAGCTCACCTCCCCACCAGCCCCAGCATTTT. This sequence encodes CASSPPHQPQHF.

The table lists this clone with a count of one. The chain links TRBV5-8 to TRBJ2-5; TRBD2 agrees at 8 bases. In germline, CDR1 is SGHTS, CDR2 YDEGEE. The junction had 10 bases not matched to a gene; V was cut back by 2 bases and J by 1 base. CDR3 length: 17 residues. The CDR3 nucleotides read TGTGCCAGCAGCTTAGGGAAAACTAGCGGTTCCCAAGAGACCCAGTACTTC. Its protein is CASSLGKTSGSQETQYF. Drawing the rest from reference TRBV5-8 and TRBJ2-5, the complete variable domain is EAGVTQSPTHLIKTRGQQATLRCSPISGHTSVYWYQQALGLGLQFLLWYDEGEERNRGNFPPRFSGRQFPNYSSELNVNALELEDSALYLCASSLGKTSGSQETQYFGPGTRLLVL.

The chain combines TRBV20-1 with TRBJ2-2, with D perhaps given as TRBD1 or TRBD2 (5 bases each). Germline assignment: CDR1 DFQATT and CDR2 SNEGSKA (reference sequence). There are 14 residues in the CDR3. Trimming left V 3 bases short and J 3 bases short, with 11 bases between. The CDR3 nucleotides read TGCAGTGCTAGTTCCGGGACCCACACCGGGGAGCTGTTTTTT. Protein product: CSASSGTHTGELFF.

This clone was seen just once. The chain links TRBV6-6 to TRBJ2-3, with TRBD2 as a possible D gene (5 bases). CDR1 and CDR2 (germline): MNHNY, SVGAGI (reference sequence). V lost 6 bases, J lost 4 bases, and 8 bases lay in between. This CDR3 comprises 12 residues. CDR3 in amino acids: CASSPGADTQYF. CDR3 in DNA: TGTGCCAGCAGCCCCGGGGCAGATACGCAGTATTTT.

The gene calls are TRBV7-9 and TRBJ1-5, with D tentatively TRBD1 (5 bases). The CDR3 totals 14 residues. Looked up from germline, CDR1 is SEHNR and CDR2 is FQNEAQ (reference sequence). Trimming removed 5 bases at V and 3 bases at J, with 11 bases between. The CDR3 protein is CASSPRQNNQPQHF. Here the CDR3 DNA reads TGTGCCAGCAGCCCTCGACAGAACAATCAGCCCCAGCATTTT.

The chain is built from TRBV27 and TRBJ1-6, with 7 bases lining up with TRBD1. V lost 5 bases to trimming and J lost 5 bases; unmatched junction nucleotides: 12. The V gene's germline CDR1 is MNHEY and CDR2 SMNVEV (reference sequence). This CDR3 comprises 17 residues. In DNA form, the CDR3 reads TGTGCCAGCAGTCTCCTGACCCCCGGGACAGATAATTCACCCCTCCACTTT. It is translated as CASSLLTPGTDNSPLHF.

Here the CDR3 reads CASSQTGQEKLFF. CDR3 DNA sequence: TGTGCCAGCAGCCAAACCGGACAAGAAAAACTGTTTTTT. The chain employs TRBV3-1 (or the pseudogene TRBV3-2) and TRBJ1-4, with a tentative D call TRBD1 (5 bases). Germline CDR1 reads LGHDT; CDR2 reads YNNKEL (reference sequence). The CDR3 runs 13 residues. V was shortened by 2 bases and J by 8 bases, with 9 bases between the two germline ends.

This chain uses TRBV11-2 with TRBJ1-3, with 7 bases matching TRBD1. Germline assignment: CDR1 SGHAT and CDR2 FQNNGV. The length of the CDR3 is 15 residues. V gave up 1 base and J gave up 3 bases; unmatched junction bases: 3. The DNA for the CDR3 is TGTGCCAGCAGCTTAGCAGGGGGACATGGAAACACCATATATTTT. Its translation is CASSLAGGHGNTIYF.

The chain combines TRBV30 with TRBJ2-1; 10 bases are shared with TRBD2. The germline CDR1 and CDR2 sequences are GTSNPN and SVGIG (reference sequence). The CDR3 has 14 residues. V dropped 0 bases and J dropped 7; count of bases not matched to a gene: 3. The CDR3 DNA reads TGTGCCTGGAGTGTACTAGCGGGGTATAATGAGCAGTTCTTC. The encoded protein is CAWSVLAGYNEQFF.

This clone has only one observation. V usage is TRBV9 and J usage is TRBJ2-2; TRBD1 matches at 7 bases. The V gene's germline CDR1 is SGDLS and CDR2 YYNGEE. Unmatched junction bases numbered 3, after V lost 2 bases and J lost 2 bases. This CDR3 comprises 15 residues. This CDR3 is CASSVWTGNTGELFF. DNA of the CDR3: TGTGCCAGCAGCGTGTGGACAGGAAACACCGGGGAGCTGTTTTTT.

This clone was seen a few times. The J gene is TRBJ2-3, the V gene TRBV6-2 or TRBV6-3; tentatively, D is TRBD1 or TRBD2 (6 bases each). CDR1 and CDR2 from the germline V gene are MNHEY and SVGEGT. Trimming removed 4 bases at V and 7 bases at J, with 15 bases between. This CDR3 contains 14 residues. For the CDR3, the DNA is TGTGCCAGCAGTTCACAGGGAGGCAGGAATACGCAGTATTTT. Residues: CASSSQGGRNTQYF.